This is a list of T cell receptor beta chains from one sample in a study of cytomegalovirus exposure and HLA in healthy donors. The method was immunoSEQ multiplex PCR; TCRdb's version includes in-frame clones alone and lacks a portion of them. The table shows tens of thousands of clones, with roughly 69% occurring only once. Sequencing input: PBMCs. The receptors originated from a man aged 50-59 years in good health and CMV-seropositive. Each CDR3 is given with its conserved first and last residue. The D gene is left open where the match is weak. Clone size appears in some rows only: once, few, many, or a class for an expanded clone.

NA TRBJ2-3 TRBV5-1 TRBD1 CASSTGTGTDTQYF TGCGCCAGCAGCACCGGGACAGGGACAGATACGCAGTATTTT
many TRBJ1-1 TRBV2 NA CASTAGDSTEAFF TGTGCCAGCACTGCCGGGGATAGCACTGAAGCTTTCTTT
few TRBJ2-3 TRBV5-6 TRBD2 CASSSKRELTDTQYF TGTGCCAGCAGCTCAAAGCGGGAGCTGACAGATACGCAGTATTTT
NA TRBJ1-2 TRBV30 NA CAWSSRGNGGYTF TGTGCCTGGAGCTCTAGGGGGAATGGGGGCTACACCTTC
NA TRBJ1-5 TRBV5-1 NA CASSLGLDGQPQHF TGCGCCAGCAGCTTGGGTCTAGACGGTCAGCCCCAGCATTTT
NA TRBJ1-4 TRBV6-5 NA CASSYSGGIEKLFF TGTGCCAGCAGTTACTCCGGGGGAATCGAAAAACTGTTTTTT
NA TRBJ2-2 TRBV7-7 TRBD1 CASSPGQGGTGELFF TGTGCCAGCAGCCCGGGACAGGGTGGTACCGGGGAGCTGTTTTTT
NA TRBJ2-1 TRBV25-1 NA CASSLPGLANEQFF TGTGCCAGCAGTTTACCCGGGCTAGCCAATGAGCAGTTCTTC
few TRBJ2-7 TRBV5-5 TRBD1 CASSSRTGVNEQYF TGTGCCAGCAGCTCCCGGACAGGGGTGAACGAGCAGTACTTC
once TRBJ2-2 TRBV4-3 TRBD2 CASTRLAGGDTGELFF TGCGCCAGCACTAGACTAGCGGGGGGTGACACCGGGGAGCTGTTTTTT
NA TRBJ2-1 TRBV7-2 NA CASSLTFDSYNEQFF TGTGCCAGCAGCCTCACTTTTGACTCCTACAATGAGCAGTTCTTC
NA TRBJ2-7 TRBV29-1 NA CSVEGQSSYEQYF TGCAGCGTTGAGGGGCAGTCGTCCTACGAGCAGTACTTC
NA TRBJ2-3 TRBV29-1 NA CSVDPGGTDTQYF TGCAGCGTTGACCCGGGAGGCACAGATACGCAGTATTTT
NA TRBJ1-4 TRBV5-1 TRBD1 CASSPQGGWDEKLFF TGCGCCAGCAGCCCACAGGGGGGCTGGGACGAAAAACTGTTTTTT
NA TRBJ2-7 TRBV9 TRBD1 CASSVFPGQGVNEQYF TGTGCCAGCAGCGTCTTTCCGGGACAGGGAGTCAACGAGCAGTACTTC
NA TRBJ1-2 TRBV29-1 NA CSVGQDYGYTF TGCAGCGTTGGACAGGACTATGGCTACACCTTC
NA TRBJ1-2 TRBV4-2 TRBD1 CASSQNSGQGRGGYTF TGTGCCAGCAGCCAAAACTCGGGACAGGGACGTGGTGGCTACACCTTC
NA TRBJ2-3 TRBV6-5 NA CASSYGGGTDTQYF TGTGCCAGCAGTTATGGGGGCGGCACAGATACGCAGTATTTT
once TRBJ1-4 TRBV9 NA CASSVGNGGEKLFF TGTGCCAGCAGCGTAGGGAACGGGGGTGAAAAACTGTTTTTT
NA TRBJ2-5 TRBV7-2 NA CASRERGKETQYF TGTGCCAGCAGAGAAAGGGGCAAAGAGACCCAGTACTTC